The 7 T cell receptor beta chains reported below all come from one sample, sequenced in a study of shared clonotypes between healthy human individuals. Generated by immunoSEQ multiplex PCR, the TCRdb table keeps only in-frame clones and is missing some. Of over 1.5 million clones listed, around 98% were seen once; the top ten hold 0.45%. The specimen sequenced was naive CD4+ T cells sorted from blood. As to subset: CD45RA+ positively selected. These receptors were obtained from a man aged 25 to 40 in good health.

The chain employs TRBV28 and TRBJ2-3; D possibly corresponds to TRBD2 (5 bases). V was clipped by 3 bases and J by 8 bases, with 15 bases between them. CDR1 MDHEN and CDR2 SYDVKM come from the germline V gene. The CDR3 extends over 14 amino acids. The CDR3 region is CASSLLGDRVTQYF. The CDR3 coding sequence is TGTGCCAGCAGTTTGTTGGGAGATAGAGTTACGCAGTATTTT.

The V gene is TRBV5-1, the J gene TRBJ2-1; no reliable D call. Trimming pared 6 bases from V and 0 bases from J, leaving 10 bases between. This CDR3 is built from 14 residues. Germline V lookup: CDR1 SGHRS, CDR2 YFSETQ. Here the CDR3 reads CASNGLGSYNEQFF. The CDR3 DNA reads TGCGCCAGCAATGGGTTAGGCTCCTACAATGAGCAGTTCTTC.

This chain links TRBV5-1 with TRBJ2-7; 12 nucleotides match TRBD2. CDR3 length: 16 residues. Germline V gene sequence: CDR1 SGHRS, CDR2 YFSETQ. V dropped 1 base and J dropped 4; count of bases not matched to a gene: 6. CDR3 nucleotides: TGCGCCAGCAGCTTGCCGAAACTAGCGGGAGGTTACGAGCAGTACTTC. Translated: CASSLPKLAGGYEQYF.

The V and J genes are TRBV28 and TRBJ1-4; D is ambiguous. V was trimmed by 2 bases and J by 0 bases, leaving 4 bases between them. The length of the CDR3 is 14 residues. Germline CDR1 MDHEN, CDR2 SYDVKM. This chain's CDR3 is CASSLVATNEKLFF. The DNA for the CDR3 is TGTGCCAGCAGTTTAGTAGCAACTAATGAAAAACTGTTTTTT. Drawing the rest from reference TRBV28 and TRBJ1-4, the complete variable domain is DVKVTQSSRYLVKRTGEKVFLECVQDMDHENMFWYRQDPGLGLRLIYFSYDVKMKEKGDIPEGYSVSREKKERFSLILESASTNQTSMYLCASSLVATNEKLFFGSGTQLSVL.

The chain is built from TRBV5-4 and TRBJ2-3; TRBD2 agrees at 9 bases. V gave up 4 bases and J gave up 6 bases; unmatched junction bases: 3. This CDR3 contains 13 residues. Germline lookup yields CDR1 SGHNT and CDR2 YYREEE (reference sequence). DNA for the CDR3: TGTGCCAGCAGCCGCGGGGGGGTGGATACGCAGTATTTT. Encoded protein: CASSRGGVDTQYF.

The chain employs TRBV14 and TRBJ1-4; D unclear. Germline-derived CDR1 and CDR2 are SGHDN and FVKESK. The CDR3 runs to 15 residues. Between the trimmed V and J ends, which lost 0 bases and 7 bases, there was a span of 12 bases. CDR3 loop: CASSQEGLGGEKLFF. For the CDR3, the DNA is TGTGCCAGCAGCCAAGAAGGGTTGGGTGGTGAAAAACTGTTTTTT.

The chain combines TRBV10-2 with TRBJ2-5; perhaps D is TRBD1 or TRBD2 (5 bases each). This CDR3 region has 13 residues. Per the germline V gene, CDR1 is WSHSY and CDR2 is SAAADI. V dropped 4 bases and J dropped 5 bases, with 11 bases sitting between them. DNA of the CDR3: TGCGCCAGCAGTGTGGGGGTTTGGGAGACCCAGTACTTC. Residues: CASSVGVWETQYF.